The clone carrying this T cell receptor beta chain has just one count. The sample originates from a study of blood T cell repertoires in COVID-19. Trimming at V came to 3 bases and at J to 5 bases, leaving 4 bases not matched to a gene. Germline V gene lookup returns CDR1 LGHDT and CDR2 YNNKEL (reference sequence). The CDR3 spans 15 residues. In the original processing: Amplifying reference gene primers gave estimates of nucleated cell counts. Libraries were prepared by immunoSEQ multiplex PCR; TCRdb keeps only in-frame clonotypes and omits some of them. V, J and clone size were drawn from that table, and D and trimming were deduced from the DNA. The sample holds around 620,000 clones, around 89% seen once.

Sequencing was done on a sample of peripheral blood. This clonotype originated in a woman aged 18-29 years with acute or convalescent COVID-19. V gene TRBV3-1 (or the pseudogene TRBV3-2) combines with J gene TRBJ1-6, with 7 bases matching TRBD1. CDR3 in amino acids: CASSQYGTDNSPLHF. CDR3 coding DNA: TGTGCCAGCAGCCAGTACGGGACAGATAATTCACCCCTCCACTTT.